This passage covers 12 T cell receptor beta chains from one sample sequenced in a study of cytomegalovirus exposure and HLA in healthy donors. The PCR employed 60 Vbeta primers together with 13 Jbeta primers. Produced via immunoSEQ multiplex PCR; TCRdb's table is partial and in-frame only. The sample includes 200,000 to 250,000 clones, 76% of them seen just once. The specimen sequenced was PBMCs. These receptors all come from a man between 18 and 35 years old in good health and CMV-seronegative.

This sequence joins TRBV5-1 and TRBJ2-3, with 13 bases that match TRBD2. With V trimmed by 2 bases and J by 10 bases, 10 bases remained unmatched. Germline loops: CDR1 SGHRS, CDR2 YFSETQ. The CDR3 has 16 residues. CDR3 nucleotide sequence: TGCGCCAGCAGCTTCGGACTAGCGGGGGTTTACGATGCGCAGTATTTT. Residues: CASSFGLAGVYDAQYF.

The rearrangement uses TRBV6-1 and TRBJ1-1; the D gene is possibly TRBD1 (5 bases). V was cut by 2 bases and J by 7 bases, with 11 bases left in between. This CDR3 spans 13 amino acids. Looked up from germline, CDR1 is MNHNS and CDR2 is SASEGT. CDR3 coding DNA: TGTGCCAGCAGTGAATTTAGGGGCGGTGAAGCTTTCTTT. Translated: CASSEFRGGEAFF.

The chain uses TRBV11-2 and TRBJ2-3, with a weak D call TRBD2 (5 bases). The V end was cut by 6 bases, the J end by 1 base, with 8 bases between. The CDR3 extends over 13 amino acids. Germline loops: CDR1 SGHAT, CDR2 FQNNGV. CDR3 amino acids: CASRGSGTDTQYF. The CDR3, as DNA: TGTGCCAGCAGGGGGAGTGGCACAGATACGCAGTATTTT.

This clone was counted a few times. The rearrangement uses TRBV6-5 and TRBJ1-1; possible D gene TRBD1, 5 bases. There are 16 residues in the CDR3. The germline gives CDR1 MNHEY, CDR2 SVGAGI. Trimming took 0 bases from V and 5 from J, leaving 16 bases between them. The CDR3 loop reads CASSYSAGWSGTEAFF. The CDR3 DNA follows: TGTGCCAGCAGTTACTCGGCAGGGTGGAGTGGGACTGAAGCTTTCTTT.

The chain carries TRBV28 and TRBJ1-5; the match to TRBD1 covers 8 bases. After removal of 4 bases from V and 2 bases from J, the junction contained 7 bases not matched to a gene. This CDR3 contains 16 residues. CDR1 is MDHEN, CDR2 SYDVKM, per germline. The CDR3 region is CASSSPGGGGNQPQHF. In DNA, the CDR3 is TGTGCCAGCAGTTCACCAGGGGGCGGTGGCAATCAGCCCCAGCATTTT. The full variable domain, in which reference TRBV28 and TRBJ1-5 provide the parts outside the CDR3, is DVKVTQSSRYLVKRTGEKVFLECVQDMDHENMFWYRQDPGLGLRLIYFSYDVKMKEKGDIPEGYSVSREKKERFSLILESASTNQTSMYLCASSSPGGGGNQPQHFGDGTRLSIL.

The chain combines TRBV7-9 with TRBJ1-1; 7 nucleotides match TRBD1. V was pared by 3 bases and J by 6 bases, with 1 base of the junction left unmatched. The CDR3 has 12 residues. Per the germline V gene, CDR1 is SEHNR and CDR2 is FQNEAQ (reference sequence). The CDR3 coding sequence is TGTGCCAGCAGCTTGACAGGGTCTGAAGCTTTCTTT. It encodes CASSLTGSEAFF.

The chain links TRBV6-1 to TRBJ2-1; the D gene is possibly TRBD2 (5 bases). Trimming removed 6 bases from V and 9 bases from J, with 18 bases in between. Germline CDR1 reads MNHNS; CDR2 reads SASEGT. The CDR3 runs 14 residues. The CDR3 region is CASSPTGGPTEQFF. The CDR3, as DNA: TGTGCCAGCAGCCCCACCGGAGGCCCAACTGAGCAGTTCTTC.

The chain is built from TRBV6-1 and TRBJ2-7; 9 bases are a match to TRBD2. V was pared by 1 base and J by 5 bases, with 15 bases of the junction left unmatched. CDR1 and CDR2 (germline): MNHNS, SASEGT. The CDR3 extends over 18 amino acids. CDR3 residues: CASSEVGSAGGPRHEQYF. The CDR3 DNA reads as TGTGCCAGCAGTGAAGTCGGTAGTGCGGGAGGGCCGAGGCACGAGCAGTACTTC.

The V call is TRBV19, the J call TRBJ2-1; tentatively, D is TRBD1 (6 bases). The CDR3 is made up of 16 amino acids. The V gene lost 3 bases and the J gene lost 4 bases, with 16 bases spanning the gap. CDR1 LNHDA and CDR2 SQIVND come from the germline V gene (reference sequence). CDR3 in DNA: TGTGCCAGTAGTATCTCTCCATGGGGGCCTTACAATGAGCAGTTCTTC. It is translated as CASSISPWGPYNEQFF.

The J gene is TRBJ2-1, the V gene TRBV5-1, with TRBD1 matching 12 bases. The V gene's germline CDR1 is SGHRS and CDR2 YFSETQ. The CDR3 has 21 residues. Unmatched junction bases numbered 13, after V lost 0 bases and J lost 0 bases. The CDR3 DNA is TGCGCCAGCAGCTTGGCCTCCGTGGGACAGGGGGCCCCCAGCTCCTACAATGAGCAGTTCTTC. Its protein is CASSLASVGQGAPSSYNEQFF. The full variable domain, rest sourced from reference TRBV5-1 and TRBJ2-1, is KAGVTQTPRYLIKTRGQQVTLSCSPISGHRSVSWYQQTPGQGLQFLFEYFSETQRNKGNFPGRFSGRQFSNSRSEMNVSTLELGDSALYLCASSLASVGQGAPSSYNEQFFGPGTRLTVL.

The chain carries TRBV5-6 and TRBJ2-3; TRBD2 agrees at 14 bases. This CDR3 comprises 14 residues. Losses at the gene ends were 3 bases for V and 7 bases for J; bases not matched to a gene: 1. CDR1 is SGHDT, CDR2 YYEEEE, per germline. CDR3 DNA: TGTGCCAGCAGCTGGACTAGCGGGAGGTATACGCAGTATTTT. It is translated as CASSWTSGRYTQYF.

The gene calls are TRBV18 and TRBJ2-7; maybe TRBD1 (5 bases). Trimming shortened V by 6 bases and J by 3 bases, and 12 bases separated the two germline ends. The CDR3 runs 13 residues. The germline V gene encodes CDR1 KGHSH and CDR2 LQKENI. The CDR3 bases are TGTGCCAGCTCCCCGACACAGGACTACGAGCAGTACTTC. Translation: CASSPTQDYEQYF.